The subject of this entry is one TCR beta chain. Its antigen is not identified. This entry belongs to a study of response to subunit inactivated influenza vaccine. TCRdb re-analysed the RT-PCR reads in MiXCR, keeping a single row per CDR3 protein. This sample has about 500,000 distinct CDR3 sequences, with approximately 17% found just once. Germline V gene lookup returns CDR1 DFQATT and CDR2 SNEGSKA (reference sequence). Trimming removed 6 bases at V and 1 base at J, with 16 bases between. This CDR3 is 15 amino acids long. Study findings and constraints: Each seasonal influenza vaccination, the authors suggested, recruits few new T cells.

The origin of this receptor is a man between 50 and 70 years old who received an inactivated influenza vaccine. This chain uses TRBV20-1 with TRBJ2-1, with D perhaps TRBD1 or TRBD2 (5 bases each). The sample here was CD4+ T cells sorted from PBMCs, taken about 24 months after vaccination. CDR3: CSASRDPGSYNEQFF. CDR3 nucleotides: TGCAGTGCAAGCCGGGACCCGGGTTCCTACAATGAGCAGTTCTTC.